A few counts support the clone carrying this TCR beta chain. Its antigen is as yet unknown. The data stem from a study of blood T cells in healthy people across ages. For the second PCR, which ran for about 6 to 11 cycles, a sample-barcoded 5' primer and a J-beta primer mix were used. From the 5' RACE reads, TCRdb called clonotypes with MiXCR, one entry per CDR3 protein. Of fewer than 800,000 distinct CDR3 sequences listed, around a fifth were seen once; the top ten hold about 3.6%. V was pared by 4 bases and J by 5 bases, with 9 bases of the junction left unmatched. Looked up from germline, CDR1 is KGHDR and CDR2 is SFDVKD. This CDR3 contains 16 residues. Notes on the study in general: Long-lived donors exceeded aged donors in naive CD4+ cells and diversity.

This clonotype originated in a man aged 65 to 79 in good health. Sequences were obtained from blood. J is TRBJ2-1 and V is TRBV24-1; 8 bases agree with TRBD2. The CDR3 nucleotides are TGTGCCACCAGTGACCCTCTTAGCGGGAAAAACAATGAGCAGTTCTTC. Its translation is CATSDPLSGKNNEQFF.